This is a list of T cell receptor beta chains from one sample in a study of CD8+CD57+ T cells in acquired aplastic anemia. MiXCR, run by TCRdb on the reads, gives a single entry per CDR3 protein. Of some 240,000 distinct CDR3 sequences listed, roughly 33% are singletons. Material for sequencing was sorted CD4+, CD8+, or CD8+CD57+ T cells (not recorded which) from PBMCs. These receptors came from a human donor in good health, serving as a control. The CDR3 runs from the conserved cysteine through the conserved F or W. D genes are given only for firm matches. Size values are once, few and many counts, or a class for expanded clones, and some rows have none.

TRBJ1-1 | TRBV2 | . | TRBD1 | TGTGCCAGTCGACACGGGACAGGTCGGTACACTGAAGCTTTCTTT | CASRHGTGRYTEAFF
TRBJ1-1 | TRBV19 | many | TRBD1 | TGTGCCACAAACAGGGGATGGAGGACTGAAGCTTTCTTT | CATNRGWRTEAFF
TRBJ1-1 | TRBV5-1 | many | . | TGCGCCAGCAGCTTGACCAGGACGGACACTGAAGCTTTCTTT | CASSLTRTDTEAFF
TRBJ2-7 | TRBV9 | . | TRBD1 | TGTGCCAGCAGCGTCAGGACAGGGATCCACGAGCAGTACTTC | CASSVRTGIHEQYF
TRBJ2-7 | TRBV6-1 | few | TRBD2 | TGTGCCAGCAGGCCGGGACTACACTACGAGCAGTACTTC | CASRPGLHYEQYF
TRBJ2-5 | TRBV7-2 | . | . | TGTGCCAGCAGCCTAATCCAGGGAGTAGAGACCCAGTACTTC | CASSLIQGVETQYF
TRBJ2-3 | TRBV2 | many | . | TGTGCCAGCTTTCCGGCGGGACTCACAGATACGCAGTATTTT | CASFPAGLTDTQYF
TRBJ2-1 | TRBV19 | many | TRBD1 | TGTGCCAGTAGAACGGACAGGAACTCCTACAATGAGCAGTTCTTC | CASRTDRNSYNEQFF
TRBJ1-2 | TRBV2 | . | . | TGTGCCAGCAGTGAAATACGGGGAGTAGTCTATGGCTACACCTTC | CASSEIRGVVYGYTF
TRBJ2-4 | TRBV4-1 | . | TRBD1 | TGCGCCAGCAGCCCAGGATATTCACAGGGGTTGAGGAGAAACATTCAGTACTTC | CASSPGYSQGLRRNIQYF
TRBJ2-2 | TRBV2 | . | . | TGTGCCAGCTGCCAGGGTTACACCGGGGAGCTGTTTTTT | CASCQGYTGELFF